The clone carrying this TCR beta chain was picked up many times. There were 1 million CD4+ or CD8+ T cells used in the sorted libraries. These data originate in a study of neurological immune-mediated disorders. This CDR3 is built from 14 residues. Trimming cost V 5 bases and J 2 bases, with 14 bases left between them. CDR1 DFQATT and CDR2 SNEGSKA come from the germline V gene (reference sequence). With 10-nucleotide random UMIs, 5'RACE was used to make the cDNA. Every sequencing run generated in excess of 170 million TCR-beta sequences. These sequences covered 15-18 subjects. TCRdb processed the 5' RACE reads anew with MiXCR; each CDR3 protein has one entry. Of some 18,000 distinct CDR3 sequences in the sample, approximately 8% are singletons; the top ten hold 17%.

The TCR sequence derives from a woman aged 25 to 39 with HTLV-1-associated myelopathy (HAM/TSP). Specimen: CD8+ T cells from blood. V and J are TRBV20-1 and TRBJ2-3; D is ambiguous. The CDR3 bases are TGCAGTGCTGTGAGACGGTACATCACAGATACGCAGTATTTT. Its translation is CSAVRRYITDTQYF.